Below are 2 T cell receptor beta chains sequenced from a single sample in a study of cytomegalovirus exposure and HLA in healthy donors. 13 Jbeta primers and 60 Vbeta primers were used for the PCR. Here immunoSEQ multiplex PCR was the method, and the copy in TCRdb shows in-frame clones only, minus some. The sample contains about 140,000 clones, 78% of which appear only once. The specimen was PBMCs. These receptors were obtained from a female donor in good health and CMV-seronegative.

In this sample, this clone turned up a few times. This chain uses TRBV19 with TRBJ1-1; TRBD1 aligns across 8 bases. This CDR3 is built from 15 residues. Looked up from germline, CDR1 is LNHDA and CDR2 is SQIVND (reference sequence). With 5 bases clipped from V and 1 base from J, the junction kept 6 bases outside the gene matches. The CDR3: CASSPGGTGNTEAFF. In nucleotides, the CDR3 is TGTGCCAGTAGTCCCGGGGGGACAGGGAACACTGAAGCTTTCTTT. Full variable domain (outside the CDR3, taken from reference TRBV19 and TRBJ1-1): DGGITQSPKYLFRKEGQNVTLSCEQNLNHDAMYWYRQDPGQGLRLIYYSQIVNDFQKGDIAEGYSVSREKKESFPLTVTSAQKNPTAFYLCASSPGGTGNTEAFFGQGTRLTVV.

The chain recombines TRBV27 with TRBJ1-5, with D possibly being TRBD1 (5 bases). CDR3 length equals 14 residues. From germline, CDR1 is MNHEY and CDR2 SMNVEV (reference sequence). V shed 0 bases and J shed 7 bases, with 10 bases lying between them. CDR3 sequence (DNA): TGTGCCAGCAGTTTATCTACAGGCCACCAGCCCCAGCATTTT. This encodes CASSLSTGHQPQHF.